This T cell receptor (beta chain) originates from a study of lymphopenia after photon versus proton radiotherapy. Study observations and caveats: After the lymphocyte nadir, photon-treated repertoires showed oligoclonal expansion, especially of CD8+ Temra cells. Only patients who died were analyzed for survival; proton advantage is unproven.

Germline V lookup: CDR1 SGHVS, CDR2 FNYEAQ. Trimming shortened V by 1 base and J by 0 bases, and 10 bases separated the two germline ends. The CDR3 contains 16 residues. In the case of this clone: As yet, its antigen is unknown.

Here immunoSEQ multiplex PCR was the method, and the copy in TCRdb shows in-frame clones only, minus some. The data contain 75,000 or so clones, 80% to 90% of them singletons. This clonotype was sampled from a man aged 60 to 75 with pancreatic cancer. The chain couples TRBV7-6 to TRBJ2-4; TRBD2 might be the D (6 bases). Here the sequenced sample was peripheral blood, taken from a patient treated with proton-based radiotherapy. The CDR3 bases are TGTGCCAGCAGCTTAGAGGGAGGTTTAGCCAAAAACATTCAGTACTTC. Amino acids: CASSLEGGLAKNIQYF.